These 27 T cell receptor beta chains originate from one sample sequenced in a study of T cells after yellow fever vaccination. TCRdb itself ran the 5' RACE reads through MiXCR, one entry per CDR3 protein. Here the sample spans tens of thousands of distinct CDR3 sequences, approximately 8% being singletons. Sample: CD8+ T cells sorted from PBMCs, taken on the day of the yellow fever booster vaccination. These receptors were obtained from a man aged 25-45 years who received the YFV17D yellow fever vaccine.

The table lists this clonotype with a few counts. This sequence joins TRBV6-5 and TRBJ2-1; unclear D gene. The CDR3 runs to 11 residues. Germline CDR1 MNHEY, CDR2 SVGAGI. Trimming removed 8 bases at V and 7 bases at J, with 9 bases between. CDR3 nucleotides: TGTGCCAGCGTCGAGGAGAATGAGCAGTTCTTC. It codes for CASVEENEQFF.

This clonotype was counted only a few times. The chain carries TRBV7-9 and TRBJ2-7, with D perhaps matching TRBD1 (5 bases). The CDR3 contains 12 residues. Per germline, CDR1 SEHNR and CDR2 FQNEAQ (reference sequence). V lost 5 bases and J lost 6, with 11 bases in between. The DNA for the CDR3 is TGTGCCAGCAGCCTGGATCAGGGCGAGCAGTACTTC. It yields the protein CASSLDQGEQYF. The whole variable domain, remainder taken from reference TRBV7-9 and TRBJ2-7, is DTGVSQNPRHKITKRGQNVTFRCDPISEHNRLYWYRQTLGQGPEFLTYFQNEAQLEKSRLLSDRFSAERPKGSFSTLEIQRTEQGDSAMYLCASSLDQGEQYFGPGTRLTVT.

This clonotype was seen only a few times. This rearrangement joins TRBV12-3 or TRBV12-4 to TRBJ2-3; the match to TRBD2 covers 12 bases. The CDR3 is 20 residues long. The junction had 15 bases not matched to a gene; V was cut back by 2 bases and J by 3 bases. Here the CDR3 reads CASSLWYRRTSGKETDTQYF. For the CDR3, the DNA is TGTGCCAGCAGTTTATGGTATCGCCGGACTAGCGGGAAGGAAACAGATACGCAGTATTTT.

A few counts support this clonotype. CDR3 in amino acids: CASSQELTGGAPDTQYF. DNA for the CDR3: TGCGCCAGCAGCCAAGAATTGACCGGCGGGGCTCCAGATACGCAGTATTTT. This chain joins TRBV4-3 and TRBJ2-3; tentative D call: TRBD2 (6 bases). Germline V lookup: CDR1 LGHNA, CDR2 YSLEER. The V and J ends lost 0 bases and 4 bases respectively, with 17 bases between them. This CDR3 has 17 residues.

At least ten counts were recorded for this clonotype. The CDR3 reads CASSAGTTNEQFF. Written as DNA, the CDR3 is TGCGCCAGCAGTGCGGGGACTACTAATGAGCAGTTCTTC. V and J are TRBV10-1 and TRBJ2-1; TRBD2 aligns across 7 bases. Germline V lookup: CDR1 WNHNN, CDR2 SYGVQD (reference sequence). The CDR3 extends over 13 amino acids. V shed 4 bases, J shed 7 bases, and the junction held 4 bases outside the gene matches.

V gene TRBV12-3 or TRBV12-4 combines with J gene TRBJ2-7; 9 bases agree with TRBD1. The junction had 7 bases not matched to a gene; V was cut back by 1 base and J by 3 bases. The CDR3 is 16 residues long. The CDR3 spells CASSLGTGAEGYEQYF. DNA for the CDR3: TGTGCCAGCAGTTTAGGGACAGGGGCGGAGGGCTACGAGCAGTACTTC.

This clonotype occurred a few times. The rearrangement uses TRBV6-5 and TRBJ1-1; D is ambiguous. In germline, CDR1 is MNHEY, CDR2 SVGAGI. The CDR3 totals 12 residues. The V end lost 0 bases, the J end lost 10 bases, and 9 bases lay between the germline ends. The CDR3 DNA follows: TGTGCCAGCAGTTACTCCGGGGTTTCAGCTTTCTTT. This translates into CASSYSGVSAFF.

The rearrangement uses TRBV14 and TRBJ2-5; no clear D gene. This CDR3 spans 14 amino acids. CDR1 and CDR2 (germline): SGHDN, FVKESK. V gave up 0 bases and J gave up 4 bases, with 9 bases separating them. The CDR3 protein is CASSQDLRTETQYF. Here the CDR3 DNA reads TGTGCCAGCAGCCAAGATCTCCGCACAGAGACCCAGTACTTC.

CDR3 in DNA: TGTGCCAGCAGCTTAGAGGCGGATACGCAGTATTTT. Residues: CASSLEADTQYF. The chain is built from TRBV7-8 and TRBJ2-3; D remains ambiguous. With 1 base removed from V and 6 bases from J, the gap between germline ends came to 5 bases. The CDR3 runs 12 residues. Germline V gene data show CDR1 as SGHVS and CDR2 as FQNEAQ.

This clonotype was seen a handful of times. CDR3 in amino acids: CASSLNGRTSGYNEQFF. CDR3 DNA sequence: TGTGCCAGCAGCTTAAATGGTCGGACTAGCGGGTACAATGAGCAGTTCTTC. V is TRBV7-3 and J is TRBJ2-1; 11 bases map to TRBD2. There are 17 residues in the CDR3. V shed 1 base and J 4 bases; nucleotides not matched to a gene: 6. Germline lookup yields CDR1 SGHTA and CDR2 FQGTGA.

The chain has TRBV9 and TRBJ2-1, with unresolved D. This CDR3 is built from 13 residues. V lost 0 bases and J lost 8, with 9 bases in between. From germline, CDR1 is SGDLS and CDR2 YYNGEE. The CDR3, as DNA: TGTGCCAGCAGCGTAGAAGTGTTGGATGAGCAGTTCTTC. Protein product: CASSVEVLDEQFF.

The rearrangement links TRBV5-1 to TRBJ2-5; 8 bases align to TRBD1. Looked up from germline, CDR1 is SGHRS and CDR2 is YFSETQ. CDR3 length: 15 amino acids. Germline trimming cut 0 bases from V and 5 bases from J; bases unmatched to any gene: 6. This CDR3 is CASSLVGQVGETQYF. The CDR3 coding sequence is TGCGCCAGCAGCTTGGTGGGACAGGTTGGTGAGACCCAGTACTTC.

This clonotype occurred a few times. The gene calls are TRBV11-2 and TRBJ2-3; no reliable D call. CDR1 is SGHAT and CDR2 is FQNNGV in the germline V gene. V was shortened by 5 bases and J by 0 bases, with 9 bases between the two germline ends. The CDR3 has 14 amino acids. The CDR3 spells CASSQWTSTDTQYF. The DNA of the CDR3 is TGTGCCAGCAGCCAATGGACCAGCACAGATACGCAGTATTTT.

This chain connects TRBV7-8 to TRBJ2-7; 8 bases fit TRBD1. The CDR3 length is 15 residues. The germline V gene has CDR1 SGHVS and CDR2 FQNEAQ. The V gene end was trimmed by 1 base and the J gene end by 4 bases; junction bases not matched to a gene: 6. The chain's CDR3 is CASSLGVDREYEQYF. The DNA for the CDR3 is TGTGCCAGCAGCTTAGGGGTGGACAGGGAGTACGAGCAGTACTTC. Using reference TRBV7-8 and TRBJ2-7 for the parts outside the CDR3, the full variable domain is GAGVSQSPRYKVAKRGQDVALRCDPISGHVSLFWYQQALGQGPEFLTYFQNEAQLDKSGLPSDRFFAERPEGSVSTLKIQRTQQEDSAVYLCASSLGVDREYEQYFGPGTRLTVT.

This clonotype was seen a few times. This chain joins TRBV6-1 and TRBJ2-7, with D perhaps TRBD1 (6 bases). The CDR3 is 13 amino acids. Germline loops: CDR1 MNHNS, CDR2 SASEGT. Trimming took off 4 bases at V and 3 bases at J, with 10 bases between the two ends. Written as DNA, the CDR3 is TGTGCCAGCAGTGGGGGGCTGGGCTACGAGCAGTACTTC. It specifies CASSGGLGYEQYF.

This clonotype was recorded at least ten times. The chain recombines TRBV6-5 with TRBJ2-1, with 11 bases fitting TRBD2. This CDR3 contains 15 residues. Per germline, CDR1 MNHEY and CDR2 SVGAGI. V lost 6 bases, J lost 8 bases, and 9 bases stayed unmatched. The CDR3 DNA follows: TGTGCCAGCAGCTTACTAGCGGGAGACTCGGATGAGCAGTTCTTC. Translated: CASSLLAGDSDEQFF.

V is TRBV30 and J is TRBJ1-1; possible D gene TRBD1, 6 bases. The CDR3 covers 12 residues. Germline CDR1 and CDR2: GTSNPN and SVGIG (reference sequence). Trimming cost V 4 bases and J 4 bases, with 10 bases left between them. CDR3 bases: TGTGCCTGGATGAGGGGGTTCACTGAAGCTTTCTTT. Translation gives CAWMRGFTEAFF.

The table lists this clonotype with many counts. The J gene is TRBJ2-7, the V gene TRBV3-1; D perhaps matches TRBD1 (5 bases). The CDR3 covers 13 residues. Germline CDR1 and CDR2: LGHDT and YNNKEL (reference sequence). V lost 1 base and J 1 base, leaving 5 bases between the germline ends. The DNA for the CDR3 is TGTGCCAGCAGCCAAGCAGGGTCCTACGAGCAGTACTTC. Its protein is CASSQAGSYEQYF.

This clonotype was seen many times. The V and J genes are TRBV10-3 and TRBJ2-1; D gene unclear. Germline CDR1 ENHRY, CDR2 SYGVKD. The CDR3 extends over 9 amino acids. Trimming pared 10 bases from V and 7 bases from J, leaving 5 bases between. The CDR3 nucleotides read TGTGCCACCATTAATGAGCAGTTCTTC. This encodes CATINEQFF.

The chain couples TRBV5-5 to TRBJ2-1, with 8 bases aligning to TRBD2. Germline-derived CDR1 and CDR2 are SGHKS and YYEKEE (reference sequence). V lost 7 bases and J lost 10; bases outside the gene matches: 4. The CDR3 sequence is 11 residues long. CDR3 region: CASLGGGEQFF. In nucleotides, the CDR3 is TGTGCCAGCCTCGGGGGGGGAGAGCAGTTCTTC. Full variable domain (outside the CDR3, taken from reference TRBV5-5 and TRBJ2-1): DAGVTQSPTHLIKTRGQQVTLRCSPISGHKSVSWYQQVLGQGPQFIFQYYEKEERGRGNFPDRFSARQFPNYSSELNVNALLLGDSALYLCASLGGGEQFFGPGTRLTVL.

This clonotype was observed at least ten times. The rearrangement uses TRBV7-9 and TRBJ2-1; no clear D. Germline lookup yields CDR1 SEHNR and CDR2 FQNEAQ (reference sequence). This CDR3 is built from 12 residues. Trimming removed 8 bases from V and 12 bases from J, with 17 bases in between. The CDR3 nucleotides are TGTGCCAGCGAAAACATGGGAATCGCGCAGTTCTTC. Amino acids: CASENMGIAQFF. The variable domain in full, completed from reference TRBV7-9 and TRBJ2-1, reads DTGVSQNPRHKITKRGQNVTFRCDPISEHNRLYWYRQTLGQGPEFLTYFQNEAQLEKSRLLSDRFSAERPKGSFSTLEIQRTEQGDSAMYLCASENMGIAQFFGPGTRLTVL.

This clonotype was seen only a few times. The gene calls are TRBV4-3 and TRBJ2-2; 8 nucleotides agree with TRBD2. V was pared by 1 base and J by 6 bases, with 7 bases of the junction left unmatched. The CDR3 consists of 16 residues. Germline V gene sequence: CDR1 LGHNA, CDR2 YSLEER. The CDR3 DNA reads as TGCGCCAGCAGCCAAGGACCCGGGGGGGTCTCCGGGGAGCTGTTTTTT. Translated: CASSQGPGGVSGELFF.

This clonotype was seen only a few times. The chain uses TRBV28 and TRBJ2-3; D possibly corresponds to TRBD2 (5 bases). Germline V gene lookup returns CDR1 MDHEN and CDR2 SYDVKM. This CDR3 region has 17 residues. Trimming pared 6 bases from V and 0 bases from J, leaving 19 bases between. CDR3 in amino acids: CASSSVEAETSTDTQYF. In DNA form, the CDR3 reads TGTGCCAGCAGCAGTGTGGAAGCGGAGACTAGCACAGATACGCAGTATTTT.

The gene calls are TRBV30 and TRBJ1-2; D is unclear. Looked up from germline, CDR1 is GTSNPN and CDR2 is SVGIG (reference sequence). The V end lost 3 bases, the J end lost 8 bases, and 16 bases lay between the germline ends. The CDR3 spans 13 residues. In DNA, the CDR3 is TGTGCCTGGAGGGCCCAGCTCGTGGGCGGCTACACCTTC. Protein product: CAWRAQLVGGYTF.

The chain couples TRBV10-1 to TRBJ2-1; 7 bases are a match to TRBD2. CDR1 is WNHNN, CDR2 SYGVQD, per germline (reference sequence). V gave up 4 bases and J gave up 0 bases; unmatched junction bases: 12. The CDR3 is 18 amino acids. CDR3 DNA: TGCGCCAGCAGTGGCCCCCGGCTAGCGGAGATCTCCTACAATGAGCAGTTCTTC. Residues: CASSGPRLAEISYNEQFF.

The rearrangement uses TRBV7-9 and TRBJ2-7; D perhaps matches TRBD1 (5 bases). The V gene lost 3 bases and the J gene lost 2 bases, with 14 bases spanning the gap. CDR3 length: 15 residues. Germline CDR1 reads SEHNR; CDR2 reads FQNEAQ (reference sequence). Here the CDR3 reads CASSLMSGMPYEQYF. The DNA for the CDR3 is TGTGCCAGCAGCTTGATGTCAGGGATGCCCTACGAGCAGTACTTC.

There are many counts of this clonotype. V and J are TRBV27 and TRBJ2-3, with D unclear. This CDR3 spans 12 amino acids. V shed 3 bases and J shed 1 base, with 2 bases lying between them. Germline-derived CDR1 and CDR2 are MNHEY and SMNVEV (reference sequence). CDR3 bases: TGTGCCAGCAGTTTCCGCACAGATACGCAGTATTTT. Its protein is CASSFRTDTQYF.